This T cell receptor beta chain was recorded in a study of cytomegalovirus exposure and HLA in healthy donors. Study results and limitations: Reportedly, HLA-A and HLA-B alleles of most subjects were accurately predicted from TCR beta. Common viral pathogens were later found to be apparently linked to several of the most significant clusters. 16,951 TCR beta sequences were associated with HLA alleles at 0.05 false discovery rate in a later analysis.

This CDR3 is 13 amino acids long. Germline V gene sequence: CDR1 MNHEY, CDR2 SVGAGI. Trimming cost V 10 bases and J 13 bases, with 25 bases left between them. This clone was observed a single time. What it recognizes is unknown. 60 Vbeta and 13 Jbeta primers were used in PCR. Only in-frame clones appear in the TCRdb table, and some are missing; sequencing was by immunoSEQ multiplex PCR. The sample holds under 90,000 clones, about nine tenths seen once. This clonotype was obtained from a young man in good health and CMV-seronegative. The sequenced sample was PBMCs. The V call is TRBV6-5, the J call TRBJ1-1; D is possibly TRBD1 (5 bases). The chain's CDR3 is CATKNPGGGIVFF. As DNA, the CDR3 is TGTGCCACCAAGAATCCGGGGGGGGGTATTGTTTTCTTT.